This T cell receptor (beta chain) derives from a study of CXCR3-negative and CXCR3-positive naive CD8 T cells. At the level of the study: The TRB read total, roughly 150 million, broke down to about 1.5 +/- 0.3 million reads per library. Study-wide points: More hydrophobic TRB CDR3s occurred in CXCR3-positive than in CXCR3-negative naive cells. For memory CD8+ cells diversity was much lower, but both naive subsets had comparably high diversity.

On this clonotype: Its target is unknown.

5' RACE with UMI labels generated the TRB cDNA libraries. TCRdb re-called the 5' RACE reads; every CDR3 protein appears as one record, without DNA. Its listing shows a few thousand distinct CDR3 sequences. The CDR3 loop spans 14 amino acids. Per germline, CDR1 LGHNA and CDR2 YSLEER. The V call is TRBV4-3, the J call TRBJ1-1; TCRdb designates TRBD1, a call that cannot be tested without DNA. This TCR came from a human donor in good health. Some clones in this sample may be carry-over from other donors' samples. The specimen sequenced was naive CXCR3- CD8+ T cells from blood. Documented subset: CD45RO-CCR7+CD27+CD95- naive CD8+ T cells lacking CXCR3 (TNR3-). CDR3 amino acids: CASSQYTGTQEAFF.